This entry lists 27 T cell receptor beta chains sequenced from one sample in a study of regulatory T cells in long-lasting Graves disease. Arm-PCR of CDR3 regions and iRepertoire HTBI primers were used to build TCR beta libraries. TCRdb ran MiXCR on the multiplex PCR reads and lists one entry per CDR3 protein. This sample has about 540,000 distinct CDR3 sequences; around an eighth occur once, and the top ten carry roughly 10%. This sample's time point: newly diagnosed GD, antithyroid drugs for less than 3 months. Construction of the TCR library relied on RNA isolated from PBMCs. This sample was also put to use in a study of T cells in Graves' hyperthyroidism and ophthalmopathy.

The sequencing here drew on peripheral blood mononuclear cells (PBMCs), taken at new diagnosis, from a patient treated with antithyroid drugs. These receptor sequences come from a young man with Graves disease.

This clonotype has more than one count but fewer than ten. The chain carries TRBV20-1 and TRBJ2-7, with D possibly TRBD1 on 5 matching bases. The CDR3 has 13 amino acids. Trimming removed 4 bases at V and 2 bases at J, with 12 bases between. The germline gives CDR1 DFQATT, CDR2 SNEGSKA (reference sequence). CDR3 in amino acids: CSATYQGTYEQYF. The CDR3 coding sequence is TGCAGTGCTACTTATCAGGGCACCTACGAGCAGTACTTC.

This clonotype was observed a few times. This chain connects TRBV13 to TRBJ2-7, with 7 bases that match TRBD2. The CDR3 has 14 amino acids. The V gene's germline CDR1 is PRHDT and CDR2 FYEKMQ (reference sequence). Trimming removed 8 bases from V and 0 bases from J; junction bases left unmatched: 7. The CDR3 bases are TGTGCCAGCTTGGGGAGGGACTCCTCCTACGAGCAGTACTTC. This encodes CASLGRDSSYEQYF.

This clonotype was found many times. The rearrangement uses TRBV29-1 and TRBJ2-1; 8 bases are a match to TRBD2. Trimming removed 4 bases from V and 6 bases from J; junction bases left unmatched: 8. The germline V gene encodes CDR1 SQVTM and CDR2 ANQGSEA. There are 14 residues in the CDR3. CDR3 coding DNA: TGCAGCGTTGTCGGACTAGCTTTGACCAATGAGCAGTTCTTC. It translates to CSVVGLALTNEQFF.

This clonotype was seen at least ten times. The gene calls are TRBV20-1 and TRBJ2-7; no definite D call. CDR3 length: 11 amino acids. CDR1 is DFQATT, CDR2 SNEGSKA, per germline (reference sequence). V was clipped by 1 base and J by 6 bases, with 7 bases between them. DNA for the CDR3: TGCAGTGCTAGAGGCCGAACCGAGCAGTACTTC. This translates into CSARGRTEQYF.

This clonotype has at least ten counts. This chain uses TRBV28 with TRBJ1-2, with 7 bases that match TRBD1. V shed 8 bases, J shed 1 base, and the junction held 16 bases outside the gene matches. The CDR3 consists of 17 residues. Looked up from germline, CDR1 is MDHEN and CDR2 is SYDVKM. CDR3 region: CASLNKGVGQLNYGYTF. CDR3 nucleotide sequence: TGTGCCAGCTTGAATAAAGGGGTGGGACAGCTTAACTATGGCTACACCTTC.

This CDR3 is CASSEWTSGSWSNEQFF. As DNA, the CDR3 is TGTGCCAGCAGTGAGTGGACTAGCGGGAGTTGGTCCAATGAGCAGTTCTTC. The rearrangement joins TRBV2 to TRBJ2-1; TRBD2 agrees at 13 bases. V gave up 3 bases and J gave up 6 bases; unmatched junction bases: 8. The CDR3 loop spans 17 amino acids. Germline values: CDR1 SNHLY, CDR2 FYNNEI.

This clonotype has a handful of counts. The rearrangement uses TRBV10-3 and TRBJ2-7; 7 nucleotides line up with TRBD1. The V and J ends lost 10 bases and 3 bases, in that order; junction bases with no gene match: 12. Germline CDR1 is ENHRY and CDR2 is SYGVKD. There are 14 residues in the CDR3. CDR3 nucleotides: TGTGCCACTTCCTTGGGGACAGCGTTCTACGAGCAGTACTTC. Its translation: CATSLGTAFYEQYF.

The gene calls are TRBV6-1 and TRBJ1-2, with TRBD1 matching over 7 bases. CDR1 is MNHNS, CDR2 SASEGT, per germline. The trim removed 6 bases at V and 3 bases at J, leaving 7 bases unmatched. This CDR3 is 14 amino acids long. The CDR3 region is CASRRLGTDYGYTF. The DNA for the CDR3 is TGTGCCAGCAGACGCCTCGGGACAGACTATGGCTACACCTTC.

This clonotype was observed many times. The V gene is TRBV6-2 or TRBV6-3, the J gene TRBJ2-7; the D is unclear. The CDR3 totals 14 residues. CDR1 MNHEY and CDR2 SVGEGT come from the germline V gene. The V and J ends lost 2 bases and 2 bases respectively, with 10 bases between them. This CDR3 is CASSYETRPYEQYF. DNA for the CDR3: TGTGCCAGCAGTTACGAAACACGACCCTACGAGCAGTACTTC.

As for this clonotype: Germline and junction disagree at one end, which may indicate a read error. V is TRBV5-5 and J is TRBJ2-3; TRBD2 aligns across 14 bases. This CDR3 spans 14 amino acids. Germline V gene lookup returns CDR1 SGHKS and CDR2 YYEKEE (reference sequence). The CDR3 protein is CASSQRLAGGIEGF. CDR3 nucleotides: TGTGCCAGCAGCCAAAGACTAGCGGGAGGGATCGAGGGGTTT.

V and J are TRBV30 and TRBJ1-5, with 7 bases fitting TRBD1. Germline CDR1 GTSNPN, CDR2 SVGIG (reference sequence). V trimming: 3 bases; J trimming: 6 bases; junction bases outside the gene matches: 5. CDR3 length: 13 residues. The CDR3: CAWSRQGLQPQHF. The CDR3 nucleotides are TGTGCCTGGAGCAGACAGGGACTTCAGCCCCAGCATTTT.

There are many counts of this clonotype. The genes are TRBV25-1 and TRBJ2-5; TRBD1 agrees at 8 bases. V lost 7 bases to trimming and J lost 5 bases; unmatched junction nucleotides: 3. This CDR3 region has 12 residues. Germline V gene lookup returns CDR1 MGHDK and CDR2 SYGVNS. CDR3 region: CASTRGRETQYF. CDR3 nucleotides: TGTGCCAGCACCAGGGGGCGTGAGACCCAGTACTTC.

This clonotype was seen many times. The chain is built from TRBV29-1 and TRBJ2-5; 8 bases agree with TRBD2. CDR3 length: 18 residues. J gave up 0 bases and V 2 bases, and 14 bases lay outside the gene matches. Germline V CDR1 and CDR2: SQVTM, ANQGSEA. DNA for the CDR3: TGCAGCGTTGAAATTCCCGCGGTAGTAGCGGGACACCAAGAGACCCAGTACTTC. Translated: CSVEIPAVVAGHQETQYF.

The CDR3 DNA sequence: TGTGCCAGCCTAGCGGGGGGGCACTTAGGAGTTTACAATGAGCAGTTCTTC. Its translation is CASLAGGHLGVYNEQFF. The chain employs TRBV28 and TRBJ2-1, with 12 bases fitting TRBD2. Germline V gene data show CDR1 as MDHEN and CDR2 as SYDVKM. The CDR3 spans 17 residues. J gave up 4 bases and V 8 bases, and 12 bases lay outside the gene matches.

This chain links TRBV11-1 with TRBJ2-5, with TRBD2 as a possible D gene (5 bases). Germline V CDR1 and CDR2: SGHAT, FQDESV (reference sequence). Trimming pared 5 bases from V and 4 bases from J, leaving 14 bases between. This CDR3 has 14 residues. Here the CDR3 DNA reads TGTGCCAGCAGCCCTCCAGGACTGGTAGAGACCCAGTACTTC. Its protein is CASSPPGLVETQYF.

This clonotype showed up many times. This chain uses TRBV18 with TRBJ2-7; TRBD1 matches 10 bases. This CDR3 has 15 amino acids. The J segment lost 0 bases and the V segment lost 5 bases, leaving 4 bases of the junction unmatched. Germline CDR1 and CDR2: KGHSH and LQKENI. CDR3 residues: CASSGDRGSSYEQYF. The CDR3 region has the DNA TGTGCCAGCTCAGGGGACAGGGGAAGCTCCTACGAGCAGTACTTC.

This clonotype was picked up many times. The chain joins TRBV12-3 or TRBV12-4 to TRBJ1-1; no clear D gene. The CDR3 length is 12 residues. Trimming took 7 bases from V and 0 from J, leaving 6 bases between them. The DNA of the CDR3 is TGTGCCAGCACCATTCTGAACACTGAAGCTTTCTTT. This sequence encodes CASTILNTEAFF.

The sample holds many counts of this clonotype. This chain joins TRBV30 and TRBJ2-1; possibly TRBD2 for D (5 bases). Germline V gene data show CDR1 as GTSNPN and CDR2 as SVGIG (reference sequence). The germline V and J ends were trimmed by 4 bases and 2 bases, with 15 bases remaining between them. The CDR3 length is 15 residues. The CDR3 protein is CAWKTLAAAYNEQFF. The CDR3 DNA sequence: TGTGCCTGGAAAACCCTAGCCGCTGCCTACAATGAGCAGTTCTTC.

This clonotype was seen more than once but under ten times. The gene calls are TRBV27 and TRBJ1-6; D is unresolved. The V end was cut by 5 bases, the J end by 7 bases, with 15 bases between. This CDR3 has 15 residues. Germline CDR1 and CDR2: MNHEY and SMNVEV (reference sequence). CDR3 residues: CASSPRGVLNSPLHF. The CDR3 nucleotides are TGTGCCAGCAGTCCCCGTGGGGTGCTGAATTCACCCCTCCACTTT.

This clonotype occurred once. The DNA for the CDR3 is TGTGCCAGCAGCTTAGTTGGACTAGCGGGAGGAACAGATACGCAGTATTTT. It is translated as CASSLVGLAGGTDTQYF. This rearrangement joins TRBV11-2 to TRBJ2-3, with 14 bases matching TRBD2. This CDR3 contains 17 residues. V lost 1 base and J lost 3; bases outside the gene matches: 3. Germline assignment: CDR1 SGHAT and CDR2 FQNNGV.

This clonotype was seen repeatedly, ten times or more. This chain links TRBV12-3 or TRBV12-4 with TRBJ2-1; 10 positions agree with TRBD2. The ends lost 6 bases at V and 9 bases at J; junction bases unmatched: 2. CDR3 size: 12 residues. The CDR3 nucleotides are TGTGCCAGCAGGAGCGGGAGGGGTGAGCAGTTCTTC. This translates into CASRSGRGEQFF.

This clonotype has a count of ten or more. J is TRBJ2-7 and V is TRBV6-1, with a tentative D call TRBD2 (7 bases). V lost 6 bases, J lost 3 bases, and 18 bases lay in between. The CDR3 totals 15 residues. The V gene's germline CDR1 is MNHNS and CDR2 SASEGT. In DNA, the CDR3 is TGTGCCAGCAGCCCCGTGGGAGGGACATTCTACGAGCAGTACTTC. Encoded protein: CASSPVGGTFYEQYF.

The sample holds a few counts of this clonotype. A much bigger clone sits one base away, suggesting this may be a read error. The chain joins TRBV5-5 to TRBJ1-1; D is possibly TRBD1 (5 bases). V lost 4 bases, J lost 6 bases, and 13 bases lay in between. There are 13 residues in the CDR3. Germline assignment: CDR1 SGHKS and CDR2 YYEKEE (reference sequence). The CDR3 bases are TGTGCCAGCAGCCCGAGGACATACCCTGAAGCTTTCTTT. This translates into CASSPRTYPEAFF. Drawing the rest from reference TRBV5-5 and TRBJ1-1, the complete variable domain is DAGVTQSPTHLIKTRGQQVTLRCSPISGHKSVSWYQQVLGQGPQFIFQYYEKEERGRGNFPDRFSARQFPNYSSELNVNALLLGDSALYLCASSPRTYPEAFFGQGTRLTVV.

This clonotype has only a few counts. The chain employs TRBV25-1 and TRBJ1-1; no firm D call. CDR1 is MGHDK, CDR2 SYGVNS, per germline. The CDR3 has 13 amino acids. V lost 4 bases and J lost 1, with 7 bases in between. The DNA for the CDR3 is TGTGCCAGCAGTGCGGTGGGGAACACTGAAGCTTTCTTT. It translates to CASSAVGNTEAFF.

This clonotype has ten or more counts. The rearrangement uses TRBV20-1 and TRBJ2-3, with D uncertain. V lost 6 bases and J lost 2, with 12 bases in between. Germline values: CDR1 DFQATT, CDR2 SNEGSKA (reference sequence). The CDR3 consists of 13 residues. The DNA of the CDR3 is TGCAGTGCCCCCGTGAGAAACACAGATACGCAGTATTTT. Its protein product is CSAPVRNTDTQYF.

This clonotype was recorded at least ten times. The chain has TRBV27 and TRBJ2-3, with unresolved D. CDR1 MNHEY and CDR2 SMNVEV come from the germline V gene (reference sequence). The CDR3 extends over 19 amino acids. V was clipped by 4 bases and J by 2 bases, with 25 bases between them. DNA of the CDR3: TGTGCCAGCAGTTCAATCGTCCGGGCCGCGAGAATCTCCACAGATACGCAGTATTTT. The encoded protein is CASSSIVRAARISTDTQYF.

This clonotype showed up many times. J is TRBJ2-3 and V is TRBV29-1; TRBD2 matches 14 bases. J gave up 1 base and V 7 bases, and 4 bases lay outside the gene matches. The germline CDR1 and CDR2 sequences are SQVTM and ANQGSEA. The CDR3 sequence is 15 residues long. CDR3 bases: TGCAGCGCTCTGGGACTAGCGGGAGGCACAGATACGCAGTATTTT. Its protein is CSALGLAGGTDTQYF.